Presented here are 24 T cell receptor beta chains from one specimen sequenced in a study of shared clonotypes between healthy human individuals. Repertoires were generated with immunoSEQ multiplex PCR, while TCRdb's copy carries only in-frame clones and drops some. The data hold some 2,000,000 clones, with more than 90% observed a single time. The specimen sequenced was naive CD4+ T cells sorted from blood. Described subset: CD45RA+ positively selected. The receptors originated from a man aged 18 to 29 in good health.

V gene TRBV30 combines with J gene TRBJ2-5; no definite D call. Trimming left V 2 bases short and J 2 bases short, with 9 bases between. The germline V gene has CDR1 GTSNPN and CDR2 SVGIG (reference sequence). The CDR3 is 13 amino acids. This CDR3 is CAWSSFGQETQYF. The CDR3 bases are TGTGCCTGGAGTTCCTTTGGTCAAGAGACCCAGTACTTC.

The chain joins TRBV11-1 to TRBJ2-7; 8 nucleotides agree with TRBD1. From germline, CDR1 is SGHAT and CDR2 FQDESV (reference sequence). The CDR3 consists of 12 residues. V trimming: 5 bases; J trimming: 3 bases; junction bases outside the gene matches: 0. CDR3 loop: CASSGQGYEQYF. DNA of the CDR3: TGTGCCAGCAGCGGACAGGGCTACGAGCAGTACTTC.

CDR3 in DNA: TGCGCCAGCAGCTTCTACGCCGGGGTTGAGCAGTTCTTC. Protein product: CASSFYAGVEQFF. This chain uses TRBV4-1 with TRBJ2-1; tentatively, D is TRBD2 (5 bases). Trimming removed 5 bases from V and 9 bases from J, with 14 bases in between. Germline assignment: CDR1 MGHRA and CDR2 YSYEKL. The CDR3 is 13 residues long.

Here the CDR3 DNA reads TGTGCCAGCAGCCCGGGGGGACTAGCGGGAGTCGGGTACGAGCAGTACTTC. Encoded protein: CASSPGGLAGVGYEQYF. The rearrangement links TRBV5-4 to TRBJ2-7; 14 positions agree with TRBD2. V dropped 4 bases and J dropped 4; count of bases not matched to a gene: 10. Germline V gene sequence: CDR1 SGHNT, CDR2 YYREEE (reference sequence). The CDR3 spans 17 residues.

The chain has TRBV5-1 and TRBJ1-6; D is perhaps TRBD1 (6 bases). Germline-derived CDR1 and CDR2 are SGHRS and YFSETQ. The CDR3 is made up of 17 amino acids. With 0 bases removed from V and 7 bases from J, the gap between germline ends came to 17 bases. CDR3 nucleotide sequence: TGCGCCAGCAGCTTGGAAGTAAGGGGGGCTTTAAATTCACCCCTCCACTTT. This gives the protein CASSLEVRGALNSPLHF.

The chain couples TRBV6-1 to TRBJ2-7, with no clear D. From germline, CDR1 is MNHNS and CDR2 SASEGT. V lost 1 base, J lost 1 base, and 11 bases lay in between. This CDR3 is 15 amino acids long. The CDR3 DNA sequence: TGTGCCAGCAGTGAAGAGGTGGCAGCATCCTACGAGCAGTACTTC. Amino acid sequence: CASSEEVAASYEQYF.

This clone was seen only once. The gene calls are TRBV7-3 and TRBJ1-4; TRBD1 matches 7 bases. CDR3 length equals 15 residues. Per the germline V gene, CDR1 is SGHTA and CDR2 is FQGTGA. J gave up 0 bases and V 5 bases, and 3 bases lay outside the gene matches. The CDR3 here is CASSATGATNEKLFF. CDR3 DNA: TGTGCCAGCAGCGCCACAGGGGCAACTAATGAAAAACTGTTTTTT.

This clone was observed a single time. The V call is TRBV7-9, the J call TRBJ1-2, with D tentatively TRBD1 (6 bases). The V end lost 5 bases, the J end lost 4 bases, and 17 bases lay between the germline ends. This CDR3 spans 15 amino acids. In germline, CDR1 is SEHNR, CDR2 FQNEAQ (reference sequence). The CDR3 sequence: CASSPVGGLGYGYTF. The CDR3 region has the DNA TGTGCCAGCAGCCCCGTGGGGGGCCTTGGCTATGGCTACACCTTC.

CDR3 in amino acids: CASKRELQETQYF. Written as DNA, the CDR3 is TGTGCCAGCAAGCGGGAGCTCCAAGAGACCCAGTACTTC. The chain carries TRBV6-1 and TRBJ2-5, with 8 bases lining up with TRBD2. Unmatched junction bases numbered 2, after V lost 7 bases and J lost 1 base. Germline V CDR1 and CDR2: MNHNS, SASEGT. This CDR3 has 13 amino acids.

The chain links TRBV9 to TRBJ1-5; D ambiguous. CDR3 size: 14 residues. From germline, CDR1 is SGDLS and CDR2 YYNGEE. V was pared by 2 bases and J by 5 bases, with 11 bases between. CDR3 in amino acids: CASSVGLPDQPQHF. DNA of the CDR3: TGTGCCAGCAGCGTGGGTTTGCCTGATCAGCCCCAGCATTTT.

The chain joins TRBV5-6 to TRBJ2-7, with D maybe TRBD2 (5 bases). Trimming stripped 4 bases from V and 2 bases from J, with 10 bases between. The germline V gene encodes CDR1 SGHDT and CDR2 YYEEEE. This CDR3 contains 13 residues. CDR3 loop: CASSAGLTYEQYF. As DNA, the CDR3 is TGTGCCAGCAGCGCCGGACTCACCTACGAGCAGTACTTC. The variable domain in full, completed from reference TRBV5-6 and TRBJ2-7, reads DAGVTQSPTHLIKTRGQQVTLRCSPKSGHDTVSWYQQALGQGPQFIFQYYEEEERQRGNFPDRFSGHQFPNYSSELNVNALLLGDSALYLCASSAGLTYEQYFGPGTRLTVT.

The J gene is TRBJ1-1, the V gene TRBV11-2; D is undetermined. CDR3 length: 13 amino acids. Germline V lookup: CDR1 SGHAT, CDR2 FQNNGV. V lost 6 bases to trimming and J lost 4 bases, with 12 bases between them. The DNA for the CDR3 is TGTGCCAGCAGTTCCCAGGAAACCACTGAAGCTTTCTTT. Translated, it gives CASSSQETTEAFF.

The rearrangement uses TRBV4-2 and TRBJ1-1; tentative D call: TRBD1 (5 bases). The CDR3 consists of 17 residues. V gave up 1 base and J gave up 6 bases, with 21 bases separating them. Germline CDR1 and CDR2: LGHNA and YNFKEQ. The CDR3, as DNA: TGTGCCAGCAGCCAAGTCTTTTCGGGAGGGCAGGGCGCTGAAGCTTTCTTT. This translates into CASSQVFSGGQGAEAFF.

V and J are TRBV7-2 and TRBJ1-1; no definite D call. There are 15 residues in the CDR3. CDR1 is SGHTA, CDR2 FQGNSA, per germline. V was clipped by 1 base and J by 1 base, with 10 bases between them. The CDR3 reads CASSLVVQPNTEAFF. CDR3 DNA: TGTGCCAGCAGCTTAGTTGTACAGCCGAACACTGAAGCTTTCTTT.

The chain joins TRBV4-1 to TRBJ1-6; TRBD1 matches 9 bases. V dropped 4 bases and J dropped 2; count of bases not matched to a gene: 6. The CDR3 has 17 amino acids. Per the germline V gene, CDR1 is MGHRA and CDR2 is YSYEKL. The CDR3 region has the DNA TGCGCCAGCAGCCTACAGGGGGCGGGAACCTATAATTCACCCCTCCACTTT. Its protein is CASSLQGAGTYNSPLHF.

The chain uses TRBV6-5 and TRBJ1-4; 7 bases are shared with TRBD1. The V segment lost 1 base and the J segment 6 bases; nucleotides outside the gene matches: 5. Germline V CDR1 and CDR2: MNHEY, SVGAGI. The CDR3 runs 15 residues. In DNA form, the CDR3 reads TGTGCCAGCAGTTACTTGACAGGGAGGGATGAAAAACTGTTTTTT. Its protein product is CASSYLTGRDEKLFF.

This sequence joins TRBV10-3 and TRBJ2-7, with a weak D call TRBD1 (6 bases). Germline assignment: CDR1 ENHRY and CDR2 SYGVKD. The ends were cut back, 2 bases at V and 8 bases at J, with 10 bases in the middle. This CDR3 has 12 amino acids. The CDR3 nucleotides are TGTGCCATCAGTGAGAGGGACAAAAAGCAGTACTTC. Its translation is CAISERDKKQYF.

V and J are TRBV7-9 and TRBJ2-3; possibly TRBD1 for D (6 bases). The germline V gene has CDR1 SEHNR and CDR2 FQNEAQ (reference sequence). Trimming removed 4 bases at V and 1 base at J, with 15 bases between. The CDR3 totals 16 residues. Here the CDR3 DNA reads TGTGCCAGCAGCTGGTATAGGGCAGGGGGCACAGATACGCAGTATTTT. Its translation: CASSWYRAGGTDTQYF.

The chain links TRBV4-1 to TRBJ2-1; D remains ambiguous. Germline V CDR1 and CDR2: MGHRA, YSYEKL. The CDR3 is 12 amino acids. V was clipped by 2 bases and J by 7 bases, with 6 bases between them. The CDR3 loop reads CASSQLGNEQFF. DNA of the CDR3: TGCGCCAGCAGCCAATTGGGTAATGAGCAGTTCTTC.

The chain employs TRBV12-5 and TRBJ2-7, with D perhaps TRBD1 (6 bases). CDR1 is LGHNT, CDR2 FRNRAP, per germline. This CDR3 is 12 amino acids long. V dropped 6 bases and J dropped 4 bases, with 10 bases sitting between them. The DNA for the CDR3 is TGTGCTAGTGGCCAAAGGGGGTACGAGCAGTACTTC. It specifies CASGQRGYEQYF.

The CDR3 region is CASSSRTGNTEAFF. In nucleotides, the CDR3 is TGTGCCAGCAGCTCGCGCACAGGGAACACTGAAGCTTTCTTT. The J gene is TRBJ1-1, the V gene TRBV7-2; maybe TRBD1 (5 bases). Trimming pared 4 bases from V and 1 base from J, leaving 10 bases between. In germline, CDR1 is SGHTA, CDR2 FQGNSA. There are 14 residues in the CDR3.

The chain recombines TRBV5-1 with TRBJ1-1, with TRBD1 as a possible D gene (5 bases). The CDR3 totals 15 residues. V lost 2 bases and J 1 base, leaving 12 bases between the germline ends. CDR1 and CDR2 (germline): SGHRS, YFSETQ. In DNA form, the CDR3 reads TGCGCCAGCAGCTTTCGGTCAGGGTCGAACACTGAAGCTTTCTTT. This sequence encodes CASSFRSGSNTEAFF. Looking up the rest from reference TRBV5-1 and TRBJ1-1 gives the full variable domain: KAGVTQTPRYLIKTRGQQVTLSCSPISGHRSVSWYQQTPGQGLQFLFEYFSETQRNKGNFPGRFSGRQFSNSRSEMNVSTLELGDSALYLCASSFRSGSNTEAFFGQGTRLTVV.

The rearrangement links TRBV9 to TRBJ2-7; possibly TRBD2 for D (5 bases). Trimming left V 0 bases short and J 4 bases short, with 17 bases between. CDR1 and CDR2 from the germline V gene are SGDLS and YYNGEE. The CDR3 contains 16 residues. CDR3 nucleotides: TGTGCCAGCAGCGTAGACTCGGGAACTCGACCGTACGAGCAGTACTTC. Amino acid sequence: CASSVDSGTRPYEQYF.

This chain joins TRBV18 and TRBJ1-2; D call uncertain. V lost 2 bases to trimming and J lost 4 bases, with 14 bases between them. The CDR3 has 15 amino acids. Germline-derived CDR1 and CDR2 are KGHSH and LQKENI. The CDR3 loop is CASSPKVGFGYGYTF. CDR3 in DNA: TGTGCCAGCTCACCAAAGGTGGGATTCGGCTATGGCTACACCTTC.